These 27 T cell receptor beta chains were sequenced from one sample in a study of cytomegalovirus exposure and HLA in healthy donors. The primer mix had 60 Vbeta and 13 Jbeta primers. Libraries were prepared by immunoSEQ multiplex PCR; TCRdb keeps only in-frame clonotypes and omits some of them. Among fewer than 200,000 clones, approximately 80% were seen once, and the ten largest hold approximately 0.78%. The material sequenced was PBMCs. These receptors all stem from a woman aged 18-29 years in good health and CMV-seronegative.

The V call is TRBV7-9, the J call TRBJ1-1; possible D gene TRBD1, 6 bases. This CDR3 comprises 15 residues. Germline lookup yields CDR1 SEHNR and CDR2 FQNEAQ (reference sequence). V was shortened by 4 bases and J by 0 bases, with 12 bases between the two germline ends. Here the CDR3 reads CASSYVWDMNTEAFF. CDR3 DNA: TGTGCCAGCAGCTATGTTTGGGACATGAACACTGAAGCTTTCTTT.

The chain carries TRBV7-2 and TRBJ2-7; D might be TRBD1 (5 bases). CDR3 length equals 16 residues. Trimming pared 5 bases from V and 0 bases from J, leaving 17 bases between. Germline V gene data show CDR1 as SGHTA and CDR2 as FQGNSA. The CDR3 DNA is TGTGCCAGCAGCGCTTACAGGATAACAAGCTCCTACGAGCAGTACTTC. Its translation is CASSAYRITSSYEQYF.

This clone has more than one count but fewer than ten. The gene calls are TRBV5-4 and TRBJ2-3, with TRBD2 as a possible D gene (5 bases). The CDR3 is 15 residues long. Trimming removed 2 bases from V and 1 base from J, with 11 bases in between. Germline V lookup: CDR1 SGHNT, CDR2 YYREEE (reference sequence). CDR3 protein: CASSFSLSGTDTQYF. CDR3 nucleotide sequence: TGTGCCAGCAGCTTCTCCCTTAGCGGCACAGATACGCAGTATTTT.

The chain couples TRBV5-1 to TRBJ1-1, with 8 bases identical to TRBD1. The germline CDR1 and CDR2 sequences are SGHRS and YFSETQ. The CDR3 extends over 15 amino acids. Germline trimming cut 4 bases from V and 0 bases from J; bases unmatched to any gene: 5. Written as DNA, the CDR3 is TGCGCCAGCAGCCCTGGACAGGGTGTGAACACTGAAGCTTTCTTT. Translation: CASSPGQGVNTEAFF.

The genes are TRBV27 and TRBJ2-2; 11 bases map to TRBD2. V was pared by 6 bases and J by 2 bases, with 11 bases of the junction left unmatched. Germline CDR1 reads MNHEY; CDR2 reads SMNVEV (reference sequence). The CDR3 is 18 residues long. The CDR3 sequence: CASRSRASGRQNTGELFF. The CDR3 DNA sequence: TGTGCCAGCAGGTCCAGGGCTAGCGGGAGGCAAAACACCGGGGAGCTGTTTTTT.

This chain connects TRBV19 to TRBJ2-1; perhaps TRBD2 as D (7 bases). Per germline, CDR1 LNHDA and CDR2 SQIVND (reference sequence). The CDR3 covers 16 residues. Deletions cut 6 bases from V and 3 bases from J, with 18 bases between. CDR3 region: CASRDLGGGFYNEQFF. As DNA, the CDR3 is TGTGCCAGTAGAGACCTAGGGGGAGGGTTCTACAATGAGCAGTTCTTC. Variable domain in full (rest from reference TRBV19 and TRBJ2-1): DGGITQSPKYLFRKEGQNVTLSCEQNLNHDAMYWYRQDPGQGLRLIYYSQIVNDFQKGDIAEGYSVSREKKESFPLTVTSAQKNPTAFYLCASRDLGGGFYNEQFFGPGTRLTVL.

The J gene is TRBJ1-3, the V gene TRBV15; 7 bases fit TRBD1. V dropped 0 bases and J dropped 7; count of bases not matched to a gene: 12. CDR1 is LNHNV and CDR2 is YYDKDF in the germline V gene (reference sequence). CDR3 length equals 17 residues. This CDR3 is CATSRDPRTGEGNTIYF. For the CDR3, the DNA is TGTGCCACCAGCAGAGATCCGAGGACAGGCGAGGGCAACACCATATATTTT.

This chain joins TRBV4-3 and TRBJ2-7; the D gene is possibly TRBD2 (7 bases). The V end lost 1 base, the J end lost 2 bases, and 12 bases lay between the germline ends. The CDR3 is made up of 15 amino acids. CDR1 is LGHNA, CDR2 YSLEER, per germline. As DNA, the CDR3 is TGCGCCAGCAGCCAAGGAGGGGGGGCCACCTACGAGCAGTACTTC. This sequence encodes CASSQGGGATYEQYF.

CDR3 sequence: CASSPQARAGANVLTF. CDR3 DNA sequence: TGTGCCAGCAGCCCCCAAGCCAGGGCTGGGGCCAACGTCCTGACTTTC. This chain links TRBV14 with TRBJ2-6, with TRBD1 as a possible D gene (5 bases). Per the germline V gene, CDR1 is SGHDN and CDR2 is FVKESK. This CDR3 is 16 amino acids long. Between the trimmed V and J ends, which lost 4 bases and 2 bases, there was a span of 12 bases.

DNA of the CDR3: TGTGCCAGTAGTATAGGGCAGGGGGCAGATACGCAGTATTTT. Translated: CASSIGQGADTQYF. This chain links TRBV19 with TRBJ2-3, with 7 bases that match TRBD1. The CDR3 contains 14 residues. Trimming cost V 1 base and J 4 bases; bases outside gene matches: 2. From germline, CDR1 is LNHDA and CDR2 SQIVND (reference sequence).

The rearrangement joins TRBV4-3 to TRBJ2-1; 8 nucleotides agree with TRBD2. The CDR3 runs 14 residues. V dropped 2 bases and J dropped 5; count of bases not matched to a gene: 2. Germline CDR1 LGHNA, CDR2 YSLEER. The CDR3 protein is CASSQLLADNEQFF. The CDR3 DNA reads as TGCGCCAGCAGCCAATTACTAGCGGACAATGAGCAGTTCTTC.

The gene calls are TRBV5-6 and TRBJ2-5; 10 bases map to TRBD1. The DNA matches TRBJ2-7 better at its end, which makes the J call doubtful. The germline gives CDR1 SGHDT, CDR2 YYEEEE. The CDR3 sequence is 14 residues long. CDR3 sequence (DNA): TGTGCCAGCAGGGAGACAGGGGGCATCTACGAGCAGTACTTC. Translating gives CASRETGGIYEQYF.

Concerning this clone itself: One end of the junction varies from germline; a read error may be responsible. The chain couples TRBV7-9 to TRBJ2-1; TRBD2 matches at 8 bases. Germline-derived CDR1 and CDR2 are SEHNR and FQNEAQ (reference sequence). This CDR3 has 16 amino acids. CDR3 loop: CASSVAGTRRYNEQFF. The CDR3, as DNA: TGTGCCAGCAGCGTAGCCGGGACTAGGCGGTACAATGAGCAGTTCTTC.

The rearrangement links TRBV11-3 to TRBJ1-1; maybe TRBD1 (6 bases). The V end lost 5 bases, the J end lost 6 bases, and 13 bases lay between the germline ends. Per the germline V gene, CDR1 is SGHNT and CDR2 is YENEEA. CDR3 length: 13 amino acids. CDR3 bases: TGTGCCAGCAGCCCCCGGGGGGGCCCTGAAGCTTTCTTT. Its protein is CASSPRGGPEAFF.

This clone was detected only once. The chain joins TRBV19 to TRBJ1-4; 9 nucleotides match TRBD1. The germline V gene has CDR1 LNHDA and CDR2 SQIVND (reference sequence). The CDR3 consists of 20 residues. V dropped 3 bases and J dropped 1; count of bases not matched to a gene: 15. In DNA form, the CDR3 reads TGTGCCAGTAGTATTCTTTCGAAAAACAGGGGGCTCGGAACTAATGAAAAACTGTTTTTT. Protein product: CASSILSKNRGLGTNEKLFF.

This clone has just one count. This chain joins TRBV5-4 and TRBJ2-5; 8 bases align to TRBD2. CDR3 length: 15 amino acids. The junction had 6 bases not matched to a gene; V was cut back by 1 base and J by 4 bases. The germline V gene encodes CDR1 SGHNT and CDR2 YYREEE (reference sequence). This chain's CDR3 is CASSLRSGRRETQYF. The DNA for the CDR3 is TGTGCCAGCAGCTTGAGGAGCGGGAGACGAGAGACCCAGTACTTC.

As for this clone: Other DNA sequences in this sample translate to the same CDR3. The J gene is TRBJ2-7, the V gene TRBV5-1, with 8 positions matching TRBD2. This CDR3 contains 14 residues. CDR1 is SGHRS and CDR2 is YFSETQ in the germline V gene. Trimming removed 0 bases from V and 4 bases from J; junction bases left unmatched: 3. CDR3 sequence reads: CASSLEGGRYEQYF. DNA of the CDR3: TGCGCCAGCAGCTTGGAAGGCGGGAGGTACGAGCAGTACTTC. The entire variable domain, with the rest obtained from reference TRBV5-1 and TRBJ2-7, is as follows: KAGVTQTPRYLIKTRGQQVTLSCSPISGHRSVSWYQQTPGQGLQFLFEYFSETQRNKGNFPGRFSGRQFSNSRSEMNVSTLELGDSALYLCASSLEGGRYEQYFGPGTRLTVT.

The chain couples TRBV2 to TRBJ2-7, with a possible D match to TRBD2 (5 bases). Germline values: CDR1 SNHLY, CDR2 FYNNEI. The V end was cut by 7 bases, the J end by 9 bases, with 19 bases between. CDR3 length: 13 residues. The CDR3 sequence: CASNTGTPLWQYF. CDR3 in DNA: TGTGCCAGCAATACGGGAACCCCCCTTTGGCAGTACTTC.

The chain recombines TRBV6-5 with TRBJ2-3, with TRBD2 matching over 8 bases. The CDR3 has 15 amino acids. V lost 6 bases, J lost 1 base, and 6 bases stayed unmatched. In germline, CDR1 is MNHEY, CDR2 SVGAGI. CDR3 nucleotides: TGTGCCAGCAGCGCGGGACTAGGGGGCACAGATACGCAGTATTTT. It is translated as CASSAGLGGTDTQYF.

The genes are TRBV11-3 and TRBJ1-1; a weak D match, TRBD1 (5 bases). V was trimmed by 2 bases and J by 5 bases, leaving 9 bases between them. The CDR3 is 13 amino acids. In germline, CDR1 is SGHNT, CDR2 YENEEA. As DNA, the CDR3 is TGTGCCAGCAGCTTACAGGGAGGGACTGAAGCTTTCTTT. Translated, it gives CASSLQGGTEAFF.

This clone was found a few times. The chain joins TRBV19 to TRBJ2-3, with D maybe TRBD1 (5 bases). Germline CDR1 is LNHDA and CDR2 is SQIVND (reference sequence). CDR3 length: 14 residues. The V gene lost 4 bases and the J gene lost 6 bases, with 14 bases spanning the gap. CDR3 sequence: CASSTPGSSDTQYF. The CDR3 bases are TGTGCCAGTAGTACCCCAGGGTCATCCGATACGCAGTATTTT.

The V and J genes are TRBV2 and TRBJ1-6, with 8 bases lining up with TRBD1. Germline V gene data show CDR1 as SNHLY and CDR2 as FYNNEI. This CDR3 is built from 13 residues. V lost 5 bases, J lost 8 bases, and 2 bases stayed unmatched. The DNA for the CDR3 is TGTGCCAGCAGTAACAGGGGGGATTCACCCCTCCACTTT. It specifies CASSNRGDSPLHF.

V usage is TRBV5-6 and J usage is TRBJ2-7; TRBD1 matches at 7 bases. The ends lost 2 bases at V and 2 bases at J; junction bases unmatched: 4. CDR1 is SGHDT and CDR2 is YYEEEE in the germline V gene. CDR3 length: 14 residues. CDR3 sequence reads: CASSFFQGAYEQYF. CDR3 sequence (DNA): TGTGCCAGCAGCTTCTTCCAGGGGGCCTACGAGCAGTACTTC. Full variable domain (rest looked up from reference TRBV5-6 and TRBJ2-7): DAGVTQSPTHLIKTRGQQVTLRCSPKSGHDTVSWYQQALGQGPQFIFQYYEEEERQRGNFPDRFSGHQFPNYSSELNVNALLLGDSALYLCASSFFQGAYEQYFGPGTRLTVT.

The chain carries TRBV5-1 and TRBJ1-4, with D possibly TRBD1 on 5 matching bases. Trimming shortened V by 4 bases and J by 2 bases, and 9 bases separated the two germline ends. The CDR3 runs 14 residues. CDR1 SGHRS and CDR2 YFSETQ come from the germline V gene. The CDR3 DNA reads TGCGCCAGCAGCATTGACAGTACTAATGAAAAACTGTTTTTT. It codes for CASSIDSTNEKLFF.

J is TRBJ2-3 and V is TRBV4-2, with D hard to call. The CDR3 consists of 14 residues. Germline CDR1 is LGHNA and CDR2 is YNFKEQ. V lost 0 bases to trimming and J lost 11 bases, with 15 bases between them. The CDR3 nucleotides are TGTGCCAGCAGCCAAGATCCCAGCGCCTATAGGCAGTATTTT. Translation: CASSQDPSAYRQYF.

This clone was picked up a small number of times. The gene calls are TRBV4-1 and TRBJ1-3; 8 positions agree with TRBD1. V was clipped by 1 base and J by 4 bases; unmatched bases: 3. Germline CDR1 reads MGHRA; CDR2 reads YSYEKL. There are 15 residues in the CDR3. CDR3 region: CASSQVSGGGNTIYF. CDR3 sequence (DNA): TGCGCCAGCAGCCAAGTTTCAGGGGGCGGAAACACCATATATTTT.

The sample holds a few counts of this clone. The chain is built from TRBV5-1 and TRBJ2-7; TRBD1 aligns across 8 bases. With V trimmed by 3 bases and J by 1 base, 3 bases remained unmatched. This CDR3 has 14 residues. In germline, CDR1 is SGHRS, CDR2 YFSETQ. The CDR3 loop is CASSSQGASYEQYF. The CDR3 DNA is TGCGCCAGCAGCTCCCAGGGGGCGTCCTACGAGCAGTACTTC.